Listed here are 9 T cell receptor beta chains from one sample, sequenced in a study of post-analysis software for immune sequencing data. Libraries were made from TCR beta cDNA, and they carried unique molecular identifiers. TCRdb ran MiXCR on the PCR reads and lists one entry per CDR3 protein. The table shows fewer than 850,000 distinct CDR3 sequences, with just under 30% occurring only once. Antigens for these TCRs are unknown. Study results and caveats: Five TRBV segments, TRBV5-6, TRBV5-1 and TRBV20-1 among them, were found more frequent in patients than controls.

The specimen sequenced was blood. The receptor set was obtained from a girl aged 5 to 17 with multiple sclerosis.

In this sample, this clonotype turned up a few times. J is TRBJ2-5 and V is TRBV20-1; a possible D gene is TRBD2 (5 bases). The CDR3 length is 14 residues. V dropped 0 bases and J dropped 5 bases, with 13 bases sitting between them. The V gene's germline CDR1 is DFQATT and CDR2 SNEGSKA (reference sequence). The CDR3 reads CSARDSRGSETQYF. The CDR3 DNA sequence: TGCAGTGCTAGAGATTCCAGAGGGTCGGAGACCCAGTACTTC.

This clonotype was counted between two and nine times. This chain joins TRBV5-1 and TRBJ2-3; TRBD2 aligns across 12 bases. This CDR3 has 17 amino acids. The germline CDR1 and CDR2 sequences are SGHRS and YFSETQ. V gave up 0 bases and J gave up 0 bases; unmatched junction bases: 2. CDR3 nucleotides: TGCGCCAGCAGCTTGGCCGGGACTAGCGGGAGCACAGATACGCAGTATTTT. This codes for CASSLAGTSGSTDTQYF.

The chain combines TRBV20-1 with TRBJ1-6; 9 nucleotides line up with TRBD1. The V gene end was trimmed by 2 bases and the J gene end by 9 bases; junction bases not matched to a gene: 8. The CDR3 runs to 15 residues. The germline V gene has CDR1 DFQATT and CDR2 SNEGSKA (reference sequence). CDR3 residues: CSARWSGTGSSPLHF. The DNA of the CDR3 is TGCAGTGCTAGATGGTCGGGGACAGGGAGTTCACCCCTCCACTTT.

This clonotype has more than one count but fewer than ten. The CDR3, as DNA: TGTGCCAGCAAGCCCGGGGTAACTGGCTACGAGCAGTACTTC. Translated: CASKPGVTGYEQYF. The chain links TRBV28 to TRBJ2-7; D may be TRBD2 (5 bases). This CDR3 is 14 amino acids long. CDR1 is MDHEN and CDR2 is SYDVKM in the germline V gene. Trimming left V 7 bases short and J 3 bases short, with 16 bases between.

V and J are TRBV4-1 and TRBJ1-2; D remains ambiguous. The CDR3 contains 15 residues. CDR1 is MGHRA and CDR2 is YSYEKL in the germline V gene. Trimming stripped 0 bases from V and 4 bases from J, with 12 bases between. The CDR3, as DNA: TGCGCCAGCAGCCAAGATAGGAGGGCCCGCTATGGCTACACCTTC. Its translation is CASSQDRRARYGYTF.

The CDR3, as DNA: TGTGCCAGCAGTCTGGTAGGACAGGACAAAAACATTCAGTACTTC. It encodes CASSLVGQDKNIQYF. V gene TRBV27 combines with J gene TRBJ2-4; 7 positions agree with TRBD1. The CDR3 runs 15 residues. Germline V CDR1 and CDR2: MNHEY, SMNVEV (reference sequence). The V segment lost 5 bases and the J segment 3 bases; nucleotides outside the gene matches: 7.

The gene calls are TRBV27 and TRBJ2-3, with a weak D call TRBD1 (5 bases). This CDR3 has 15 amino acids. V was shortened by 7 bases and J by 1 base, with 15 bases between the two germline ends. Germline V gene sequence: CDR1 MNHEY, CDR2 SMNVEV (reference sequence). In DNA form, the CDR3 reads TGTGCCAGCATCCAGTTTGGGGCACGCACAGATACGCAGTATTTT. Translated: CASIQFGARTDTQYF.

This clonotype was seen more than once but under ten times. This chain joins TRBV4-3 and TRBJ1-2; no reliable D call. The CDR3 loop spans 16 amino acids. CDR1 is LGHNA and CDR2 is YSLEER in the germline V gene. The V end was cut by 0 bases, the J end by 5 bases, with 16 bases between. The CDR3 coding sequence is TGCGCCAGCAGCCAAGATATTCGGCCCCGCGGGTATGGCTACACCTTC. Amino acid sequence: CASSQDIRPRGYGYTF.

The CDR3 DNA reads TGCAGTGCTCAGCCCCCTTGGGCGGGGGCTCTCGAGCAGTACTTC. This gives the protein CSAQPPWAGALEQYF. This chain links TRBV20-1 with TRBJ2-7, with D possibly TRBD2 on 7 matching bases. The CDR3 loop spans 15 amino acids. Germline values: CDR1 DFQATT, CDR2 SNEGSKA (reference sequence). The V end lost 5 bases, the J end lost 6 bases, and 23 bases lay between the germline ends.